This T cell receptor (beta chain) was captured in a study of graft-versus-host responses after intestinal transplantation. Trimming at V came to 4 bases and at J to 4 bases, leaving 14 bases not matched to a gene. Germline CDR1 and CDR2: SGHTS and YDEGEE. The CDR3 loop spans 17 amino acids. Generated by immunoSEQ multiplex PCR, the TCRdb table keeps only in-frame clones and is missing some. The sample holds 95,000 to 130,000 clones, around nine tenths seen once. Notes on this clone: Its antigen is not identified.

The rearrangement uses TRBV5-8 and TRBJ1-5; 7 nucleotides align to TRBD1. The sample here was unstimulated CD4+ T cells sorted from spleen or lymph node cells, taken before intestinal transplant. This sequence was found in a human donor who received an intestinal transplant. CDR3 nucleotide sequence: TGTGCCAGCAGCCCCTTCCGGACAGGTGAGGCAAATCAGCCCCAGCATTTT. Amino acids: CASSPFRTGEANQPQHF.